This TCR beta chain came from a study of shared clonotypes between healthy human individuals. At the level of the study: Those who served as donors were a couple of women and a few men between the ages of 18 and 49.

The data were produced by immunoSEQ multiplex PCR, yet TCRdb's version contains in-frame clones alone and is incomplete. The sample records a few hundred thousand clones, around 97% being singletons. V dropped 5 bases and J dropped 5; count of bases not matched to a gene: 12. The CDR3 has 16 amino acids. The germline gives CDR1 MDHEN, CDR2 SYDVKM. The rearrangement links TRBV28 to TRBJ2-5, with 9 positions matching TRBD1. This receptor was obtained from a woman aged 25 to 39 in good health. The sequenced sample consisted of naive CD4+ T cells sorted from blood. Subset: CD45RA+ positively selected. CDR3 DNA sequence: TGTGCCAGCAGTCTCATACAGGGGGCGCGGTGGGAGACCCAGTACTTC. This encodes CASSLIQGARWETQYF.